This entry lists 20 T cell receptor beta chains sequenced from one sample in a study of tumor and adjacent non-tumor tissue in lung cancer. The library came from three nested PCR rounds adapted from ARM-PCR protocols. Each CDR3 protein is one row after TCRdb ran MiXCR on the multiplex PCR reads. This sample has 80,000 to 100,000 distinct CDR3 sequences, with about 80% found just once. This sample's RNA came from whole unsorted tissue. This non-tumor lung sample came from over 3 cm beyond the tumor edge. Sequencing input: distant non-tumor lung tissue. These receptors originate from a man aged 55 to 69 with small cell lung cancer.

With respect to this clonotype: A much larger clone differs by one base, so this may be a read error. This rearrangement joins TRBV6-1 to TRBJ2-3; 7 bases agree with TRBD2. Germline loops: CDR1 MNHNS, CDR2 SASEGT. The CDR3 loop spans 15 amino acids. The DNA for the CDR3 is TGTGCCGGCACCCTTGTTTTGACTAGCATAGATACGCAGTATTTT. Translated: CAGTLVLTSIDTQYF.

A remark on this clonotype: With a much larger clone just one base away, this may be a read error. The chain combines TRBV28 with TRBJ2-7; D remains ambiguous. The CDR3 loop spans 13 amino acids. CDR1 and CDR2 from the germline V gene are MDHEN and SYDVKM. The CDR3 region has the DNA TGTGCCAGCACTTTAGGGTCGTCCTACGAGCAGTACTTC. This translates into CASTLGSSYEQYF. The full variable domain, with the rest looked up from reference TRBV28 and TRBJ2-7, is DVKVTQSSRYLVKRTGEKVFLECVQDMDHENMFWYRQDPGLGLRLIYFSYDVKMKEKGDIPEGYSVSREKKERFSLILESASTNQTSMYLCASTLGSSYEQYFGPGTRLTVT.

About this clonotype itself: At one of its ends the junction is not consistent with the germline gene, which may arise from a read error. The rearrangement joins TRBV16 to TRBJ2-5, with D tentatively TRBD2 (5 bases). The germline CDR1 and CDR2 sequences are KGHSY and FQNENV. The CDR3 loop spans 13 amino acids. DNA of the CDR3: TGTGCCTGTAGAGCGTCAATGGAGGAGAGCCAGTACTTC. This gives the protein CACRASMEESQYF.

To note about this clonotype: Germline and junction disagree at one end, which may indicate a read error. This sequence joins TRBV6-5 and TRBJ1-4, with D unresolved. In germline, CDR1 is MNHEY, CDR2 SVGAGI. The CDR3 extends over 16 amino acids. The CDR3 here is CASTTKNSATNEKLSF. CDR3 nucleotides: TGTGCTAGCACTACCAAGAATTCAGCAACTAATGAAAAACTGTCTTTT.

Details on this clonotype: It is likely a read error, because the conserved phenylalanine at the end of the CDR3 is missing. The chain carries TRBV12-3 or TRBV12-4 and TRBJ2-5; D ambiguous. V was cut by 4 bases and J by 6 bases, with 9 bases left in between. The CDR3 loop spans 12 amino acids. CDR3 residues: CASSSGLKTQYL. DNA of the CDR3: TGTGCCAGCAGTTCTGGATTAAAGACCCAGTACCTC.

Note on this clonotype: A much larger clonotype is one base distant, so this may be a read error. This sequence joins TRBV4-1 and TRBJ2-7, with D unresolved. Germline CDR1 reads MGHRA; CDR2 reads YSYEKL. The CDR3 runs 14 residues. The CDR3 protein is CTSSQVQSSYEHYF. CDR3 coding DNA: TGCACCAGCAGCCAAGTACAGTCCTCCTACGAGCACTACTTC.

As concerns this clonotype: Relative to the germline gene, one junction end is altered; a read error may explain this. The V gene is TRBV12-3 or TRBV12-4, the J gene TRBJ2-1, with 10 bases matching TRBD2. The CDR3 is 16 amino acids. The CDR3, as DNA: TGTACCAGCAGTAGGTCTAGCGGGAGTCCCTACAATGAGCAGCTCTTC. Translated, it gives CTSSRSSGSPYNEQLF.

The chain uses TRBV5-1 and TRBJ2-1, with 8 bases fitting TRBD2. Trimming took 2 bases from V and 10 from J; bases not matched to a gene: 11. From germline, CDR1 is SGHRS and CDR2 YFSETQ. This CDR3 region has 15 residues. The CDR3 loop is CASSFSGISIEEQFF. For the CDR3, the DNA is TGCGCCAGCAGCTTTAGCGGGATATCTATTGAGGAGCAGTTCTTC.

The gene calls are TRBV5-1 and TRBJ2-1; D possibly corresponds to TRBD2 (6 bases). Germline-derived CDR1 and CDR2 are SGHRS and YFSETQ. The CDR3 contains 18 residues. Trimming stripped 0 bases from V and 4 bases from J, with 20 bases between. The CDR3 reads CASSLAWLARVGYNEQFF. CDR3 DNA sequence: TGCGCCAGCAGCTTGGCCTGGCTAGCGAGAGTGGGGTACAATGAGCAGTTCTTC. The full variable domain, its missing parts supplied by reference TRBV5-1 and TRBJ2-1, is KAGVTQTPRYLIKTRGQQVTLSCSPISGHRSVSWYQQTPGQGLQFLFEYFSETQRNKGNFPGRFSGRQFSNSRSEMNVSTLELGDSALYLCASSLAWLARVGYNEQFFGPGTRLTVL.

This clonotype was recorded once. Compared with germline, one end of the junction differs, possibly owing to a read error. The chain is built from TRBV6-5 and TRBJ1-2; D unclear. The CDR3 loop spans 11 amino acids. The germline V gene has CDR1 MNHEY and CDR2 SVGAGI. The CDR3 here is CASSPWIGYTF. CDR3 DNA: TGTGCCAGCAGTCCCTGGATTGGTTACACTTTC.

Points on this clonotype: A much larger clone lies a single base off, so this may be a read error. This sequence joins TRBV30 and TRBJ2-1; no reliable D call. This CDR3 region has 13 residues. Per germline, CDR1 GTSNPN and CDR2 SVGIG (reference sequence). CDR3 in DNA: TGTGCCTGGAGTGTAAGGCCACCCAATGAGCAGATCTTC. It codes for CAWSVRPPNEQIF.

As regards this clonotype: One end of the junction is discordant with germline, which a read error may explain. The J gene is TRBJ2-1, the V gene TRBV29-1; D possibly corresponds to TRBD2 (6 bases). In germline, CDR1 is SQVTM, CDR2 ANQGSEA. This CDR3 contains 18 residues. The CDR3 nucleotides read TGCAGCGTGGTGGAGGGAGCGACTAGTCTTATCTCCTTCAATGAGCAGTTCTTC. The encoded protein is CSVVEGATSLISFNEQFF.

The CDR3 bases are TGTGCCAGCAGCCAACATGGCGAGTGGGGCCAGCCCCAGCATTTT. As protein: CASSQHGEWGQPQHF. The chain combines TRBV4-2 with TRBJ1-5; TRBD1 is a possible D gene (5 bases). Trimming pared 2 bases from V and 7 bases from J, leaving 15 bases between. This CDR3 has 15 amino acids. The V gene's germline CDR1 is LGHNA and CDR2 YNFKEQ.

A word on this clonotype: One end of the junction fails to match germline, which may point to a read error. This chain links TRBV6-5 with TRBJ2-2, with D possibly TRBD2 on 5 matching bases. Germline V CDR1 and CDR2: MNHEY, SVGAGI. The CDR3 runs 15 residues. CDR3 bases: TGTGCCAGCAGAATAGGAATATCGAACACCGGGGAGATGTTTTTT. Protein: CASRIGISNTGEMFF.

The chain joins TRBV11-3 to TRBJ2-3, with D perhaps matching TRBD2 (5 bases). Trimming removed 5 bases at V and 12 bases at J, with 15 bases between. Germline CDR1 SGHNT, CDR2 YENEEA. CDR3 size: 12 residues. CDR3 residues: CASSHTRGTQYF. The CDR3, as DNA: TGTGCCAGCAGCCACACCCGGGGTACACAGTATTTT.

Note on this clonotype: Sequence at one end of the junction differs from germline and may be a read error. This chain joins TRBV4-1 and TRBJ1-5, with D possibly being TRBD2 (6 bases). The J call may be incorrect, as the DNA end agrees better with TRBJ2-3. CDR1 is MGHRA and CDR2 is YSYEKL in the germline V gene. The CDR3 totals 16 residues. The CDR3 DNA reads as TGCGCCAGCAACCAAGATCATTCCGGGAGCAATCAGCCCCAGTATTTT. It is translated as CASNQDHSGSNQPQYF.

Details on this clonotype: The junction does not match germline at one end; this may be a read error. The chain has TRBV6-6 and TRBJ2-7, with D uncertain. This CDR3 is 17 amino acids long. Germline V CDR1 and CDR2: MNHNY, SVGAGI (reference sequence). DNA for the CDR3: TGTGCCAGCAGTCCAAACCAACATGGGGTTCTTTCCTACGAGCACTACTTC. Amino acids: CASSPNQHGVLSYEHYF.

This clonotype has a count of ten or more. V is TRBV7-9 and J is TRBJ2-3, with D uncertain. CDR3 length: 12 residues. Germline assignment: CDR1 SEHNR and CDR2 FQNEAQ (reference sequence). V lost 3 bases, J lost 5 bases, and 6 bases lay in between. CDR3 loop: CASSFKRDTQYF. In DNA form, the CDR3 reads TGTGCCAGCAGCTTCAAGCGAGATACGCAGTATTTT.

As to this clonotype: The junction differs from germline at one of its ends, possibly a read error. The chain couples TRBV11-2 to TRBJ2-5, with D unresolved. The CDR3 has 18 amino acids. CDR1 SGHAT and CDR2 FQNNGV come from the germline V gene. CDR3 nucleotides: TGTGCCAGCAGCTTAGTAGCTGGCCTCCTTATCGAACAAGGGACCCAGTACTTC. This encodes CASSLVAGLLIEQGTQYF.

About this clonotype itself: The germline gene is not matched at one end of the junction; a read error may be the cause. The CDR3 DNA is TGTGCCAGCAGTTACTACCAGGGGAACTCCTCCTCTGGGGCCAACGTCCCGACTTTC. It specifies CASSYYQGNSSSGANVPTF. The V and J genes are TRBV6-5 and TRBJ2-6, with D perhaps TRBD1 (6 bases). The CDR3 loop spans 19 amino acids. Germline CDR1 and CDR2: MNHEY and SVGAGI.